One and the same sample provided the 3 T cell receptor beta chains below, sequenced in a study of blood T cell repertoires in COVID-19. The repertoire was sequenced with immunoSEQ multiplex PCR; TCRdb's copy has only in-frame clones and lacks some. The repertoire holds tens of thousands of clones, 75% to 85% seen once, with more than 5% in the top ten. The sample was peripheral blood. The source is a woman aged 60-75 years with acute or convalescent COVID-19.

V gene TRBV6-5 combines with J gene TRBJ1-2, with a tentative D call TRBD1 (5 bases). From germline, CDR1 is MNHEY and CDR2 SVGAGI. The length of the CDR3 is 15 residues. Trimming cost V 6 bases and J 0 bases, with 14 bases left between them. CDR3 nucleotides: TGTGCCAGCAGAACGGGGGGGGGATCTAACTATGGCTACACCTTC. It translates to CASRTGGGSNYGYTF.

V usage is TRBV6-1 and J usage is TRBJ1-2; no definite D call. The germline V and J ends were trimmed by 3 bases and 8 bases, with 22 bases remaining between them. The CDR3 has 16 amino acids. Germline CDR1 is MNHNS and CDR2 is SASEGT. The CDR3 loop is CASSEAGGGGYRGYTF. In DNA, the CDR3 is TGTGCCAGCAGTGAGGCGGGTGGCGGTGGGTATCGGGGCTACACCTTC.

The chain links TRBV7-9 to TRBJ2-1; TRBD1 agrees at 7 bases. V was pared by 4 bases and J by 6 bases, with 6 bases of the junction left unmatched. Per the germline V gene, CDR1 is SEHNR and CDR2 is FQNEAQ (reference sequence). The CDR3 is made up of 14 amino acids. CDR3: CASSSDREFNEQFF. Here the CDR3 DNA reads TGTGCCAGCAGCTCAGACAGGGAATTCAATGAGCAGTTCTTC.